This TCR beta chain is drawn from a study of T cells in Graves' hyperthyroidism and ophthalmopathy. Regarding the study as a whole: Within blood appeared most thyroid clonotypes that had expanded above 0.001.

Uncontrolled infection, other autoimmune disease, pregnancy or lactation barred patients from enrollment. There are many counts of this clonotype. Its antigen is currently unknown. Researchers amplified the TCR beta CDR3 regions from RNA transcripts. An initial round of RT-PCR targeting the TCR CDR3 relied on the HTBI primer set. MiXCR was run by TCRdb on the multiplex PCR reads, yielding one entry per CDR3 protein. The table includes a few hundred thousand distinct CDR3 sequences, about 16% detected once. The material sequenced was blood. This clonotype originated in a woman in her thirties with Graves' ophthalmopathy.

In DNA, the CDR3 is TGTGCCTGGAGTTATCGGGGAGGCTCCTACGAGCAGTACTTC. The encoded protein is CAWSYRGGSYEQYF. V gene TRBV30 combines with J gene TRBJ2-7; D may be TRBD2 (6 bases). Germline CDR1 is GTSNPN and CDR2 is SVGIG (reference sequence). The CDR3 length is 14 residues. V lost 2 bases and J 0 bases, leaving 11 bases between the germline ends.